This TCR beta chain was obtained from a study of OX40 agonist ivuxolimab in advanced cancers. Overall study: Ivuxolimab, an agonist antibody against OX40 (CD134), was given to patients. Intravenous ivuxolimab was administered to patients every 2 weeks at 0.01 to 10 mg/kg.

Blood draws occurred at baseline, cycle 4 day 1, and cycle 7 day 1. Only in-frame clones appear in the TCRdb table, and some are missing; sequencing was by immunoSEQ multiplex PCR. The sample lists 65,000 to 80,000 clones; approximately 90% were seen once. This CDR3 comprises 11 residues. Germline lookup yields CDR1 SQVTM and CDR2 ANQGSEA. V trimming: 6 bases; J trimming: 9 bases; junction bases outside the gene matches: 7. This clone was picked up a small number of times. The antigen is not known. Overall study results and limits: Compared with CD4+, CD8+ T cells on average had more expanded clones.

The sample was CD4+ or CD8+ T cells sorted from blood, taken in a trial of the OX40 agonist ivuxolimab. This chain links TRBV29-1 with TRBJ1-2, with 7 bases aligning to TRBD1. This sequence was found in an adult with an advanced solid tumor such as melanoma, head and neck, liver or kidney cancer. The CDR3 bases are TGCAGCGTGGTGACAGGGCAGAGCTACACCTTC. Its protein product is CSVVTGQSYTF.